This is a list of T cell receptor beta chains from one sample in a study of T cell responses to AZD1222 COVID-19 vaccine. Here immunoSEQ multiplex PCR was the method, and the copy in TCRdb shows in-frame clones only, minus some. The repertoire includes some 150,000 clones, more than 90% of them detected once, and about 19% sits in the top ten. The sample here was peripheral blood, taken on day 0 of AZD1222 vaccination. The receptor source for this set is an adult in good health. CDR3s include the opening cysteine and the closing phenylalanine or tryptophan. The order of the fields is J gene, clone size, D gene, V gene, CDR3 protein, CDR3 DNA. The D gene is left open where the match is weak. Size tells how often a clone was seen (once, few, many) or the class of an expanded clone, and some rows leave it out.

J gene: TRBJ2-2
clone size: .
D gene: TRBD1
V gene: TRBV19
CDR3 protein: CASSTGQVVGELFF
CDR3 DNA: TGTGCCAGTAGCACGGGACAGGTGGTCGGGGAGCTGTTTTTT

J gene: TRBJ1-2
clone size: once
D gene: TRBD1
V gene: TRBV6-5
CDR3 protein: CASSYSGQGYGYTF
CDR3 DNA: TGTGCCAGCAGTTACTCCGGACAGGGCTATGGCTACACCTTC

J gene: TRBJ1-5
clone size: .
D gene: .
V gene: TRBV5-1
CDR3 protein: CASSLENSNQPQHF
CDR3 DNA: TGCGCCAGCAGCTTAGAGAATAGCAATCAGCCCCAGCATTTT

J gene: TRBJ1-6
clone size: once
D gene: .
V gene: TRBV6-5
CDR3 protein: CASRDGNSPLHF
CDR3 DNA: TGTGCCAGCAGAGACGGCAATTCACCCCTCCACTTT

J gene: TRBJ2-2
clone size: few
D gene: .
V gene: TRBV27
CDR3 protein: CASSLPRPGTTAGELFF
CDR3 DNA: TGTGCCAGCAGTTTACCCCGACCGGGGACCACAGCCGGGGAGCTGTTTTTT

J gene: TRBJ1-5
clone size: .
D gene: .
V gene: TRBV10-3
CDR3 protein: CAISDTTEERQGEQPQHF
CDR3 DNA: TGTGCCATCAGCGACACTACTGAGGAACGGCAGGGTGAACAGCCCCAGCATTTT

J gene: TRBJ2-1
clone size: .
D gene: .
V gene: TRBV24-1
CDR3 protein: CATSDLGGPYNEQFF
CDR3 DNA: TGTGCCACCAGTGATTTAGGGGGGCCCTACAATGAGCAGTTCTTC

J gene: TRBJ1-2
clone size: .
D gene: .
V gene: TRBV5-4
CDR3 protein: CASSPPSLTQGYGYTF
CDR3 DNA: TGTGCCAGCAGCCCTCCCAGCCTCACCCAGGGCTATGGCTACACCTTC

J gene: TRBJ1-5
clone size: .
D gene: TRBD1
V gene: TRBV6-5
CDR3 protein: CASSYDRDSNQPQHF
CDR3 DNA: TGTGCCAGCAGTTATGACAGGGATAGCAATCAGCCCCAGCATTTT

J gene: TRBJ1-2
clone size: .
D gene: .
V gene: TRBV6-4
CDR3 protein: CASSAGPNYGYTF
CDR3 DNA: TGTGCCAGCAGTGCGGGACCTAACTATGGCTACACCTTC

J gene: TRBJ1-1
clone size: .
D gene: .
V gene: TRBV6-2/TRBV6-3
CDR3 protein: CASSSYGNTEAFF
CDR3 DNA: TGTGCCAGCAGTTCATACGGTAACACTGAAGCTTTCTTT

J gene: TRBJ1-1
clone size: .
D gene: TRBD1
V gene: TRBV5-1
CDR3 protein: CASSLMTGDTEAFF
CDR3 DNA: TGCGCCAGCAGCTTAATGACAGGGGACACTGAAGCTTTCTTT

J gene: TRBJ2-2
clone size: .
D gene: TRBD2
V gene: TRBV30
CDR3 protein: CAWRTSPNTGELFF
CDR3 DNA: TGTGCCTGGAGGACTAGCCCGAACACCGGGGAGCTGTTTTTT

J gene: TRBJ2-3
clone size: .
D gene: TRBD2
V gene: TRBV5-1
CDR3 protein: CASTAGGADTQYF
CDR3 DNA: TGCGCCAGCACGGCGGGGGGTGCAGATACGCAGTATTTT

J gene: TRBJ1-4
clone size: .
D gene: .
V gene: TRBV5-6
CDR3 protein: CASSRVASTNEKLFF
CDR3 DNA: TGTGCCAGCAGCCGCGTCGCTTCAACTAATGAAAAACTGTTTTTT

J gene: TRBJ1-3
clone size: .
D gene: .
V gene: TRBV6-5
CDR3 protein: CASSFTGSPSGNTIYF
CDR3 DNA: TGTGCCAGCAGTTTCACAGGGTCCCCCTCTGGAAACACCATATATTTT

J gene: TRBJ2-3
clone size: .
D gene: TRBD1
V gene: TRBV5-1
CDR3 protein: CASSLDRGRVVTDTQYF
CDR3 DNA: TGCGCCAGCAGCTTGGACAGGGGGCGCGTAGTCACAGATACGCAGTATTTT

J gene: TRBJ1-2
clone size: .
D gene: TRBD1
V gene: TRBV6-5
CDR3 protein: CASRKGGEGYTF
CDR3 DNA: TGTGCCAGCAGAAAAGGGGGCGAAGGCTACACCTTC

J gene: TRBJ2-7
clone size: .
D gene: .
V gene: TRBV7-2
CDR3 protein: CASSPGLVYEQYF
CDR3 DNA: TGTGCCAGCAGCCCGGGACTGGTGTACGAGCAGTACTTC

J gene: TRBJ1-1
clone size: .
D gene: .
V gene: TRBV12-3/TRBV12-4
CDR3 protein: CASSLGVGSFF
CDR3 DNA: TGTGCCAGCAGTTTAGGGGTTGGGTCTTTCTTT

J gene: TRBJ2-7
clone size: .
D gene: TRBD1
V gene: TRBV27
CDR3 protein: CASSRRTGAYEQYF
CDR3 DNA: TGTGCCAGCAGCCGACGGACAGGGGCCTACGAGCAGTACTTC

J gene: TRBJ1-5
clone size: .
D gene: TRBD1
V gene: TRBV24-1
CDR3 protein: CATSDWGTGTGNQPQHF
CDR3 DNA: TGTGCCACCAGTGATTGGGGGACCGGGACAGGGAATCAGCCCCAGCATTTT

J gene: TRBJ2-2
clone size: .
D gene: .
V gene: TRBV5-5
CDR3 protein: CASSLEDTVLPTGELFF
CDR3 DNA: TGTGCCAGCAGCTTGGAGGACACAGTTTTGCCCACCGGGGAGCTGTTTTTT

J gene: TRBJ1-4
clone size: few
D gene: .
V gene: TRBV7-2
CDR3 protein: CASSFGGGANEKLFF
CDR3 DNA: TGTGCCAGCAGCTTTGGCGGGGGCGCTAATGAAAAACTGTTTTTT

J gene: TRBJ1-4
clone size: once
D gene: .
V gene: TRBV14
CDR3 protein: CASSQDMMPTNEKLFF
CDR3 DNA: TGTGCCAGCAGCCAAGATATGATGCCAACTAATGAAAAACTGTTTTTT

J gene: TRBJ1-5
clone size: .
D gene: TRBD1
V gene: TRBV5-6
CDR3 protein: CASSQQGAQQPQHF
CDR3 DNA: TGTGCCAGCAGTCAACAGGGGGCTCAGCAGCCCCAGCATTTT

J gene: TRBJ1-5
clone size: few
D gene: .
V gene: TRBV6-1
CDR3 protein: CASSDRGLGQPQHF
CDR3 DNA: TGTGCCAGCAGTGATAGGGGACTGGGTCAGCCCCAGCATTTT

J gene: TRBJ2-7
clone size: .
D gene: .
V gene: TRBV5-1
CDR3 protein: CASSLDSRAYEQYF
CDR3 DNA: TGCGCCAGCAGCTTGGACTCCCGAGCGTACGAGCAGTACTTC

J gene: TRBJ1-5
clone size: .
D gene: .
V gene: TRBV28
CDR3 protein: CASSLGTRGTHQPQHF
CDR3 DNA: TGTGCCAGCAGTTTAGGGACACGGGGGACCCATCAGCCCCAGCATTTT

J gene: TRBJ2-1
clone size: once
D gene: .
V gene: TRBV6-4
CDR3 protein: CASEYRVQGEQFF
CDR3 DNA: TGTGCCAGCGAGTACAGGGTCCAGGGTGAGCAGTTCTTC

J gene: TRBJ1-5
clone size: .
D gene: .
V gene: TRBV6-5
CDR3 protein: CASSTRPDSNQPQHF
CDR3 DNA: TGTGCCAGCAGTACCCGACCGGATAGCAATCAGCCCCAGCATTTT

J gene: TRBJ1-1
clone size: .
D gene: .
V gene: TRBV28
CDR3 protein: CATSPAGLTEAFF
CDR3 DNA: TGTGCCACCTCCCCGGCAGGGCTCACTGAAGCTTTCTTT

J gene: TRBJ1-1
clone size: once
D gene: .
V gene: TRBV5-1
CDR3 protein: CASSLPGGTEAFF
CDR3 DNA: TGCGCCAGCAGCTTGCCGGGGGGCACTGAAGCTTTCTTT

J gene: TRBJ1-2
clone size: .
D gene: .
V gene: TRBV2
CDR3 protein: CASSGDINYGYTF
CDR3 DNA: TGTGCCAGCAGCGGGGACATTAACTATGGCTACACCTTC

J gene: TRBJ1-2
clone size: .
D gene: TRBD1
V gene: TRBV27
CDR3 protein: CASRLTGEPYGYTF
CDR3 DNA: TGTGCCAGCAGATTAACAGGGGAACCTTATGGCTACACCTTC

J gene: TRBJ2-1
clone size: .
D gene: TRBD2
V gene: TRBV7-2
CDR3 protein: CASSPRGVGRRNNEQFF
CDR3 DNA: TGTGCCAGCAGCCCCCGGGGGGTGGGTCGTAGGAACAATGAGCAGTTCTTC

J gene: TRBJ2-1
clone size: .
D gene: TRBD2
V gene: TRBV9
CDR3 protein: CASSGTSGYNEQFF
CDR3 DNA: TGTGCCAGCAGCGGGACTAGCGGTTACAATGAGCAGTTCTTC

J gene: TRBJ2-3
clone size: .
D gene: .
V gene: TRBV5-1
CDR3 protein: CASSLRGTLTDTQYF
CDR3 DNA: TGCGCCAGCAGCTTGAGGGGCACCCTCACAGATACGCAGTATTTT

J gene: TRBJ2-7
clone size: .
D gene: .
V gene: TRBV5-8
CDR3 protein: CASSLGGNYEQYF
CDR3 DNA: TGTGCCAGCAGCTTGGGCGGGAACTACGAGCAGTACTTC

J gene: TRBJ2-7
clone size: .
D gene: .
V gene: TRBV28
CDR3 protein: CASSLSGSGQYF
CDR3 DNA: TGTGCCAGCAGTTTATCAGGGTCGGGGCAGTACTTC

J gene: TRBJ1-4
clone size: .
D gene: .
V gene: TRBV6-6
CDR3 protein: CASSTLEKLFF
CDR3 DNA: TGTGCCAGCAGTACCCTTGAAAAACTGTTTTTT

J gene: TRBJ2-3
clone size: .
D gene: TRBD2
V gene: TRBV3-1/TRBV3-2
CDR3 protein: CASRRSGGVNTDTQYF
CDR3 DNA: TGTGCCAGCAGAAGAAGCGGGGGGGTGAACACAGATACGCAGTATTTT

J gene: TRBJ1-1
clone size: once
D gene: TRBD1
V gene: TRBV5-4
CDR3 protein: CASSLGQGGNTEAFF
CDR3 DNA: TGTGCCAGCAGCCTAGGACAGGGGGGAAACACTGAAGCTTTCTTT

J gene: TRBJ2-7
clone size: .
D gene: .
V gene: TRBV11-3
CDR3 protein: CASSPYTTSSYEQYF
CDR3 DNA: TGTGCCAGCAGCCCTTACACGACTAGCTCCTACGAGCAGTACTTC

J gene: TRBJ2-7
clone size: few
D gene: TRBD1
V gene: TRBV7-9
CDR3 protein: CASSLARTGVGEQYF
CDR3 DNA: TGTGCCAGCAGCTTAGCTAGGACAGGGGTGGGAGAGCAGTACTTC

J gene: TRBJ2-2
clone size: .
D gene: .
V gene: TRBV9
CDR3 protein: CASSVAGQRELFF
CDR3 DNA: TGTGCCAGCAGCGTAGCTGGCCAGCGGGAGCTGTTTTTT

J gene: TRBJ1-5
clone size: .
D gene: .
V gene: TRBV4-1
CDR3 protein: CASSQDTWQVYQPQHF
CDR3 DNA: TGCGCCAGCAGCCAAGATACGTGGCAAGTTTATCAGCCCCAGCATTTT

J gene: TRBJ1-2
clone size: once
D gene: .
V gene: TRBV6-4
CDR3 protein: CASSDYPAGGYTF
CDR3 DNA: TGTGCCAGCAGTGACTACCCGGCGGGTGGCTACACCTTC

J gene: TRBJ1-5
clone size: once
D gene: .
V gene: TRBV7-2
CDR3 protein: CASSLMGGLSNQPQHF
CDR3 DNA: TGTGCCAGCAGCCTCATGGGGGGGCTTAGCAATCAGCCCCAGCATTTT

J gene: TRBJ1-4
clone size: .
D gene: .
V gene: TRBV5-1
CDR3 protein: CASSLDGQLNEKLFF
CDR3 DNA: TGCGCCAGCAGCTTGGATGGGCAGCTGAATGAAAAACTGTTTTTT

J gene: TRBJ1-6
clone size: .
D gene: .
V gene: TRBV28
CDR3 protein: CASSPPVSPLHF
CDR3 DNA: TGTGCCAGCAGTCCCCCCGTCTCACCCCTCCACTTT

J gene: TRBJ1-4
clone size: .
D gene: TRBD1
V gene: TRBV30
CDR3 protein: CALGGHSTNEKLFF
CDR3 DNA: TGTGCCCTAGGGGGCCATTCAACTAATGAAAAACTGTTTTTT

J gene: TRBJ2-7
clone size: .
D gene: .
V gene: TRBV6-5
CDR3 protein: CASSYSISGDYEQYF
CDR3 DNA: TGTGCCAGCAGTTACTCGATTTCGGGGGACTACGAGCAGTACTTC

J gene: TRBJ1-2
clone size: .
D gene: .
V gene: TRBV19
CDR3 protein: CASSPDTNYGYTF
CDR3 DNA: TGTGCCAGTAGTCCCGATACCAACTATGGCTACACCTTC